The rows below give T cell receptor beta chains drawn from one sample of a study of Graves' ophthalmopathy and Graves' hyperthyroidism. TCRdb re-analysed the multiplex PCR reads in MiXCR, keeping a single row per CDR3 protein. This sample has 400,000 or so distinct CDR3 sequences, with roughly 15% found just once. Sample: peripheral blood. These TCRs come from an adult woman with stable Graves' hyperthyroidism. Both conserved end residues are part of each CDR3. D genes are given only for firm matches. Clone size, where shown, is once, few, many, or a class for clones that have expanded.

d_call: .; clone_size: many; v_call: TRBV19; j_call: TRBJ1-5; cdr3_aa: CASSTTGQPQHF; cdr3_nt: TGTGCCAGTAGTACTACAGGGCAGCCCCAGCATTTT
d_call: TRBD1; clone_size: many; v_call: TRBV6-4; j_call: TRBJ2-7; cdr3_aa: CASRTRDRGLGAIYEQYF; cdr3_nt: TGTGCCAGCAGGACCCGGGACAGGGGCCTAGGGGCCATCTACGAGCAGTACTTC
d_call: .; clone_size: .; v_call: TRBV6-5; j_call: TRBJ2-7; cdr3_aa: CASSNGLEQYF; cdr3_nt: TGTGCCAGCAGTAACGGACTAGAGCAGTACTTC
d_call: TRBD1; clone_size: .; v_call: TRBV18; j_call: TRBJ2-3; cdr3_aa: CASSPLNRGSDTQYF; cdr3_nt: TGTGCCAGCTCACCTCTGAACAGGGGATCAGATACGCAGTATTTT
d_call: .; clone_size: many; v_call: TRBV29-1; j_call: TRBJ2-2; cdr3_aa: CSVEWRAGELFF; cdr3_nt: TGCAGCGTTGAATGGAGGGCCGGGGAGCTGTTTTTT
d_call: TRBD2; clone_size: .; v_call: TRBV27; j_call: TRBJ2-7; cdr3_aa: CASSPGLAGGYYEQYF; cdr3_nt: TGTGCCAGCAGTCCGGGACTAGCGGGAGGGTACTACGAGCAGTACTTC
d_call: .; clone_size: many; v_call: TRBV20-1; j_call: TRBJ2-7; cdr3_aa: CSATPAGWVSYEQYF; cdr3_nt: TGCAGTGCTACCCCCGCCGGGTGGGTTTCCTACGAGCAGTACTTC
d_call: .; clone_size: many; v_call: TRBV28; j_call: TRBJ2-5; cdr3_aa: CASRHGVRDPQETQYF; cdr3_nt: TGTGCCAGCAGGCATGGGGTCAGGGACCCCCAAGAGACCCAGTACTTC
d_call: TRBD1; clone_size: few; v_call: TRBV11-1; j_call: TRBJ1-3; cdr3_aa: CASSPRQQGSGNTIYF; cdr3_nt: TGTGCCAGCAGCCCGAGACAACAGGGGTCTGGAAACACCATATATTTT
d_call: .; clone_size: few; v_call: TRBV30; j_call: TRBJ1-1; cdr3_aa: CAWRDYTEAFF; cdr3_nt: TGTGCCTGGAGGGATTACACTGAAGCTTTCTTT
d_call: .; clone_size: few; v_call: TRBV11-1; j_call: TRBJ2-5; cdr3_aa: CASSSRVEPSFWGKETQYF; cdr3_nt: TGTGCCAGCAGCTCCAGGGTGGAACCCAGCTTTTGGGGCAAGGAGACCCAGTACTTC
d_call: .; clone_size: few; v_call: TRBV11-2; j_call: TRBJ2-7; cdr3_aa: CASSLEAWRDYEQYF; cdr3_nt: TGTGCCAGCAGCTTAGAGGCCTGGCGGGACTACGAGCAGTACTTC
d_call: .; clone_size: many; v_call: TRBV7-9; j_call: TRBJ2-5; cdr3_aa: CASSLAPPAELETQYF; cdr3_nt: TGTGCCAGCAGCCTAGCCCCCCCGGCTGAGTTAGAGACCCAGTACTTC
d_call: TRBD1; clone_size: many; v_call: TRBV6-2/TRBV6-3; j_call: TRBJ1-1; cdr3_aa: CASSYIPGQSPRENTEAFF; cdr3_nt: TGTGCCAGCAGTTATATACCGGGACAGAGCCCTCGGGAGAACACTGAAGCTTTCTTT
d_call: .; clone_size: many; v_call: TRBV20-1; j_call: TRBJ1-2; cdr3_aa: CSTRVLDGYTF; cdr3_nt: TGCAGTACCAGGGTATTGGATGGCTACACCTTC
d_call: TRBD1; clone_size: .; v_call: TRBV18; j_call: TRBJ1-1; cdr3_aa: CASSPEGATEAFF; cdr3_nt: TGTGCCAGCTCACCGGAGGGGGCCACTGAAGCTTTCTTT
d_call: .; clone_size: many; v_call: TRBV14; j_call: TRBJ2-7; cdr3_aa: CASSAGGLGIYEQYF; cdr3_nt: TGTGCCAGCAGCGCTGGGGGTTTAGGGATCTACGAGCAGTACTTC
d_call: .; clone_size: many; v_call: TRBV6-2/TRBV6-3; j_call: TRBJ2-4; cdr3_aa: CASSYSDQGKNIKYF; cdr3_nt: TGTGCCAGCAGTTACTCGGATCAGGGCAAAAACATTAAGTACTTC
d_call: .; clone_size: few; v_call: TRBV4-1; j_call: TRBJ2-7; cdr3_aa: CASSQGVDEQYF; cdr3_nt: TGCGCCAGCAGCCAAGGGGTTGACGAGCAGTACTTC
d_call: .; clone_size: many; v_call: TRBV6-1; j_call: TRBJ2-7; cdr3_aa: CASSERDTSYEQYF; cdr3_nt: TGTGCCAGCAGTGAGCGGGACACTTCCTACGAGCAGTACTTC
d_call: TRBD1; clone_size: .; v_call: TRBV27; j_call: TRBJ2-5; cdr3_aa: CASAGDRQETQYF; cdr3_nt: TGTGCCAGTGCCGGGGACAGGCAAGAGACCCAGTACTTC
d_call: .; clone_size: many; v_call: TRBV29-1; j_call: TRBJ1-1; cdr3_aa: CSVAITSGNTEAFF; cdr3_nt: TGCAGCGTCGCCATTACTTCAGGGAACACTGAAGCTTTCTTT
d_call: .; clone_size: many; v_call: TRBV5-1; j_call: TRBJ1-5; cdr3_aa: CASSFQVTRGNQPQHF; cdr3_nt: TGCGCCAGCAGCTTTCAAGTCACTAGGGGCAATCAGCCCCAGCATTTT
d_call: TRBD1; clone_size: many; v_call: TRBV24-1; j_call: TRBJ2-2; cdr3_aa: CATKGTGETGELFF; cdr3_nt: TGTGCCACCAAGGGGACAGGGGAAACCGGGGAGCTGTTTTTT
d_call: .; clone_size: many; v_call: TRBV30; j_call: TRBJ1-5; cdr3_aa: CAWTPGAALNQPQHF; cdr3_nt: TGTGCCTGGACCCCAGGGGCCGCCCTGAATCAGCCCCAGCATTTT
d_call: TRBD1; clone_size: many; v_call: TRBV6-1; j_call: TRBJ2-7; cdr3_aa: CASSAEKGAGYEQYF; cdr3_nt: TGTGCCAGCAGCGCGGAAAAGGGGGCGGGCTACGAGCAGTACTTC
d_call: .; clone_size: many; v_call: TRBV29-1; j_call: TRBJ1-1; cdr3_aa: CSVRDLNTEAFF; cdr3_nt: TGCAGCGTTCGCGACCTAAACACTGAAGCTTTCTTT
d_call: .; clone_size: many; v_call: TRBV12-3/TRBV12-4; j_call: TRBJ1-5; cdr3_aa: CASSSTLELGRGGNQPQHF; cdr3_nt: TGTGCCAGCAGTTCTACCCTGGAGTTAGGGCGAGGGGGTAATCAGCCCCAGCATTTT
d_call: .; clone_size: few; v_call: TRBV28; j_call: TRBJ2-3; cdr3_aa: CASGLRRVSDTQYF; cdr3_nt: TGTGCCAGCGGGCTTAGGAGGGTTTCAGATACGCAGTATTTT
d_call: .; clone_size: many; v_call: TRBV10-2; j_call: TRBJ1-1; cdr3_aa: CASSETAYTEAFF; cdr3_nt: TGCGCCAGCAGTGAGACAGCGTACACTGAAGCTTTCTTT
d_call: TRBD1; clone_size: .; v_call: TRBV15; j_call: TRBJ1-6; cdr3_aa: CATKSLDRVDSPLHF; cdr3_nt: TGTGCCACCAAATCATTGGACAGGGTCGATTCACCCCTCCACTTT
d_call: .; clone_size: many; v_call: TRBV7-9; j_call: TRBJ2-7; cdr3_aa: CASRLDQNEQYF; cdr3_nt: TGTGCCAGCCGCCTAGACCAGAACGAGCAGTACTTC
d_call: .; clone_size: once; v_call: TRBV4-3; j_call: TRBJ2-7; cdr3_aa: CASSQDGGGHEHYF; cdr3_nt: TGCGCCAGCAGCCAAGATGGGGGGGGGCACGAGCATTACTTC